Listed below are T cell receptor beta chains from one sample, sequenced in a study of shared clonotypes between healthy human individuals. Repertoires were generated with immunoSEQ multiplex PCR, while TCRdb's copy carries only in-frame clones and drops some. The top ten clones hold 0.39% of a sample with millions of clones, approximately 93% of them seen once. The sequenced sample was naive CD4+ T cells from PBMCs. These TCRs come from a young man in good health. Some clones in this sample may be carry-over from other donors' samples. Both conserved end residues are part of each CDR3. The D gene is left open where the match is weak. Part of the rows lack a size; the others show once, few, many or a class for expanded clones.

v_gene	j_gene	d_gene	abundance	CDR3aa	CDR3nt
TRBV27	TRBJ1-2	TRBD1	NA	CASSLGGGAVYGYTF	TGTGCCAGCAGTTTAGGAGGGGGCGCTGTGTATGGCTACACCTTC
TRBV2	TRBJ2-5	NA	once	CASSLAQETQYF	TGTGCCAGCAGTCTAGCGCAAGAGACCCAGTACTTC
TRBV19	TRBJ1-1	NA	NA	CASSIRGKGTEAFF	TGTGCCAGTAGCATCAGGGGTAAGGGCACTGAAGCTTTCTTT
TRBV11-1	TRBJ1-5	NA	NA	CASSLGRGANQPQHF	TGTGCCAGCAGCCTGGGCCGGGGGGCCAATCAGCCCCAGCATTTT
TRBV10-2	TRBJ2-2	TRBD2	NA	CASRTLAEGNTGELFF	TGCGCCAGCAGGACTCTAGCGGAGGGGAACACCGGGGAGCTGTTTTTT
TRBV27	TRBJ1-3	TRBD1	NA	CASTGQGDSGNTIYF	TGTGCCAGCACGGGACAGGGCGACTCTGGAAACACCATATATTTT
TRBV2	TRBJ1-1	NA	few	CASMGRGEAFF	TGTGCCAGCATGGGGAGGGGGGAGGCTTTCTTT
TRBV7-3	TRBJ2-2	NA	NA	CASSLGTGYTGELFF	TGTGCCAGCAGCTTAGGTACCGGATACACCGGGGAGCTGTTTTTT
TRBV4-1	TRBJ1-2	TRBD1	NA	CASSHYAGTGENGYTF	TGCGCCAGCAGCCACTACGCCGGGACAGGGGAGAATGGCTACACCTTC
TRBV28	TRBJ2-2	TRBD2	NA	CASSLVAGGPGELFF	TGTGCCAGCAGTCTGGTAGCGGGAGGCCCCGGGGAGCTGTTTTTT
TRBV9	TRBJ2-4	NA	NA	CASSPAGTKNIQYF	TGTGCCAGCAGCCCAGCCGGGACCAAAAACATTCAGTACTTC
TRBV5-4	TRBJ2-2	NA	few	CASSLNTGELFF	TGTGCCAGCAGCTTAAACACCGGGGAGCTGTTTTTT
TRBV7-2	TRBJ2-7	TRBD1	NA	CASSLITGGHYEQYF	TGTGCCAGCAGCTTGATTACAGGGGGGCATTACGAGCAGTACTTC
TRBV7-3	TRBJ2-3	NA	NA	CASSITDTQYF	TGTGCCAGCAGCATAACAGATACGCAGTATTTT
TRBV11-3	TRBJ1-2	NA	NA	CASSQDGSRIQF	TGTGCCAGCAGCCAGGACGGTTCCAGAATACAATTC